What follows are 12 T cell receptor beta chains derived from one specimen sequenced in a study of control samples from healthy donors and cancer patients. TCRdb's table, derived via immunoSEQ multiplex PCR, lists solely in-frame clones and lacks some. This sample has around 180,000 clones; roughly 94% occur once, and the top ten carry approximately 1.5%. Sequenced sample: blood. The receptor source for this set is a woman in her late teens or twenties in good health.

CDR3 in amino acids: CASSSRFTELNTEAFF. The CDR3 bases are TGTGCCAGCAGTTCCCGCTTTACAGAACTGAACACTGAAGCTTTCTTT. The chain has TRBV28 and TRBJ1-1; D uncertain. Trimming pared 4 bases from V and 0 bases from J, leaving 15 bases between. Germline V gives CDR1 MDHEN, CDR2 SYDVKM. The CDR3 loop spans 16 amino acids.

This rearrangement joins TRBV3-1 (or the pseudogene TRBV3-2) to TRBJ2-4; unclear D gene. There are 15 residues in the CDR3. CDR1 is LGHDT and CDR2 is YNNKEL in the germline V gene (reference sequence). Trimming pared 0 bases from V and 1 base from J, leaving 7 bases between. The CDR3 is CASSQDYVAKNIQYF. For the CDR3, the DNA is TGTGCCAGCAGCCAAGATTACGTGGCCAAAAACATTCAGTACTTC.

This chain joins TRBV5-8 and TRBJ2-7; D perhaps matches TRBD1 (6 bases). Germline CDR1 SGHTS, CDR2 YDEGEE. V dropped 0 bases and J dropped 7 bases, with 14 bases sitting between them. The CDR3 spans 14 residues. The CDR3 loop is CASSLVVGRGEQYF. The CDR3 DNA reads as TGTGCCAGCAGCTTGGTGGTCGGAAGGGGGGAGCAGTACTTC.

The rearrangement links TRBV14 to TRBJ1-4, with 8 bases lining up with TRBD1. The V and J ends lost 3 bases and 7 bases, in that order; junction bases with no gene match: 7. The germline gives CDR1 SGHDN, CDR2 FVKESK. CDR3 size: 15 residues. The CDR3 spells CASSHSGQGGEKLFF. The CDR3 nucleotides are TGTGCCAGCAGCCACTCAGGACAGGGCGGTGAAAAACTGTTTTTT.

This chain connects TRBV28 to TRBJ1-6; 8 bases align to TRBD1. Germline assignment: CDR1 MDHEN and CDR2 SYDVKM. The CDR3 totals 13 residues. V lost 8 bases, J lost 7 bases, and 4 bases stayed unmatched. The CDR3 region is CASVGTGNSPLHF. DNA for the CDR3: TGTGCCAGCGTCGGGACAGGCAATTCACCCCTCCACTTT.

The gene calls are TRBV4-1 and TRBJ2-5; D unresolved. The V and J ends lost 0 bases and 8 bases respectively, with 4 bases between them. CDR1 MGHRA and CDR2 YSYEKL come from the germline V gene. This CDR3 contains 11 residues. DNA for the CDR3: TGCGCCAGCAGCCAAGATCGAACCCAGTACTTC. Its protein is CASSQDRTQYF.

The gene calls are TRBV20-1 and TRBJ2-2, with D tentatively TRBD2 (5 bases). The germline CDR1 and CDR2 sequences are DFQATT and SNEGSKA (reference sequence). Trimming took off 3 bases at V and 3 bases at J, with 14 bases between the two ends. The CDR3 extends over 15 amino acids. DNA of the CDR3: TGCAGTGCTAGTGGGGAGACCCGAGACACCGGGGAGCTGTTTTTT. Its protein product is CSASGETRDTGELFF.

This clone was counted a single time. This chain connects TRBV6-5 to TRBJ1-1; D is uncertain. Trimming took 8 bases from V and 0 from J, leaving 13 bases between them. The CDR3 contains 14 residues. CDR1 and CDR2 from the germline V gene are MNHEY and SVGAGI. This CDR3 is CASQKGPMNTEAFF. The CDR3 nucleotides read TGTGCCAGCCAGAAAGGCCCGATGAACACTGAAGCTTTCTTT.

The chain links TRBV27 to TRBJ1-1, with no clear D. In germline, CDR1 is MNHEY, CDR2 SMNVEV (reference sequence). The CDR3 consists of 14 residues. V lost 6 bases, J lost 0 bases, and 11 bases lay in between. CDR3 in DNA: TGTGCCAGCAGGTTGGACGGGTTGAACACTGAAGCTTTCTTT. It is translated as CASRLDGLNTEAFF.

The gene calls are TRBV7-2 and TRBJ1-2; D not resolved. CDR1 and CDR2 (germline): SGHTA, FQGNSA. This CDR3 spans 13 amino acids. Trimming stripped 0 bases from V and 3 bases from J, with 5 bases between. CDR3 region: CASSLAGDYGYTF. The CDR3 DNA sequence: TGTGCCAGCAGCTTAGCCGGGGACTATGGCTACACCTTC.

V usage is TRBV6-5 and J usage is TRBJ1-2, with D possibly being TRBD1 (5 bases). The CDR3 length is 11 residues. Per the germline V gene, CDR1 is MNHEY and CDR2 is SVGAGI. V was trimmed by 8 bases and J by 4 bases, leaving 8 bases between them. The CDR3 loop is CASGQGYGYTF. DNA of the CDR3: TGTGCCAGCGGGCAGGGCTATGGCTACACCTTC.

The J gene is TRBJ2-7, the V gene TRBV6-6; D not resolved. Germline-derived CDR1 and CDR2 are MNHNY and SVGAGI (reference sequence). V lost 2 bases to trimming and J lost 7 bases, with 6 bases between them. The CDR3 is 11 amino acids. The CDR3 region is CASSYDGEQYF. CDR3 DNA: TGTGCCAGCAGTTACGACGGAGAGCAGTACTTC.